This T cell receptor beta chain appears in the sequencing data of a study of blood T cell repertoires in COVID-19. As for the study in general: Sources were T cells, B-cell-depleted T cells, or PBMCs; the material itself was cDNA or gDNA.

V was shortened by 5 bases and J by 4 bases, with 8 bases between the two germline ends. Germline values: CDR1 MDHEN, CDR2 SYDVKM. This CDR3 is 12 amino acids long. Source study methods: The assay estimated nucleated cells by amplifying reference gene primers. Some clones are missing from TCRdb's copy, which holds only in-frame ones; the method was immunoSEQ multiplex PCR. The V and J calls and the clone size are those of that table, but D and trimming were determined from the DNA. This table holds around 250,000 clones, about 86% found once. Residents of about 25 US areas, aged roughly 18 to 89 years, made up the participants. Categorization into cohorts depended on clinical history that participants reported.

This clonotype was obtained from a man aged 25-40 years with acute COVID-19. The specimen was PBMCs or T cells enriched from blood (not recorded which). The chain employs TRBV28 and TRBJ1-2; a weak D match, TRBD1 (5 bases). Written as DNA, the CDR3 is TGTGCCAGCAGTCTCGACAGCTATGGCTACACCTTC. This codes for CASSLDSYGYTF.